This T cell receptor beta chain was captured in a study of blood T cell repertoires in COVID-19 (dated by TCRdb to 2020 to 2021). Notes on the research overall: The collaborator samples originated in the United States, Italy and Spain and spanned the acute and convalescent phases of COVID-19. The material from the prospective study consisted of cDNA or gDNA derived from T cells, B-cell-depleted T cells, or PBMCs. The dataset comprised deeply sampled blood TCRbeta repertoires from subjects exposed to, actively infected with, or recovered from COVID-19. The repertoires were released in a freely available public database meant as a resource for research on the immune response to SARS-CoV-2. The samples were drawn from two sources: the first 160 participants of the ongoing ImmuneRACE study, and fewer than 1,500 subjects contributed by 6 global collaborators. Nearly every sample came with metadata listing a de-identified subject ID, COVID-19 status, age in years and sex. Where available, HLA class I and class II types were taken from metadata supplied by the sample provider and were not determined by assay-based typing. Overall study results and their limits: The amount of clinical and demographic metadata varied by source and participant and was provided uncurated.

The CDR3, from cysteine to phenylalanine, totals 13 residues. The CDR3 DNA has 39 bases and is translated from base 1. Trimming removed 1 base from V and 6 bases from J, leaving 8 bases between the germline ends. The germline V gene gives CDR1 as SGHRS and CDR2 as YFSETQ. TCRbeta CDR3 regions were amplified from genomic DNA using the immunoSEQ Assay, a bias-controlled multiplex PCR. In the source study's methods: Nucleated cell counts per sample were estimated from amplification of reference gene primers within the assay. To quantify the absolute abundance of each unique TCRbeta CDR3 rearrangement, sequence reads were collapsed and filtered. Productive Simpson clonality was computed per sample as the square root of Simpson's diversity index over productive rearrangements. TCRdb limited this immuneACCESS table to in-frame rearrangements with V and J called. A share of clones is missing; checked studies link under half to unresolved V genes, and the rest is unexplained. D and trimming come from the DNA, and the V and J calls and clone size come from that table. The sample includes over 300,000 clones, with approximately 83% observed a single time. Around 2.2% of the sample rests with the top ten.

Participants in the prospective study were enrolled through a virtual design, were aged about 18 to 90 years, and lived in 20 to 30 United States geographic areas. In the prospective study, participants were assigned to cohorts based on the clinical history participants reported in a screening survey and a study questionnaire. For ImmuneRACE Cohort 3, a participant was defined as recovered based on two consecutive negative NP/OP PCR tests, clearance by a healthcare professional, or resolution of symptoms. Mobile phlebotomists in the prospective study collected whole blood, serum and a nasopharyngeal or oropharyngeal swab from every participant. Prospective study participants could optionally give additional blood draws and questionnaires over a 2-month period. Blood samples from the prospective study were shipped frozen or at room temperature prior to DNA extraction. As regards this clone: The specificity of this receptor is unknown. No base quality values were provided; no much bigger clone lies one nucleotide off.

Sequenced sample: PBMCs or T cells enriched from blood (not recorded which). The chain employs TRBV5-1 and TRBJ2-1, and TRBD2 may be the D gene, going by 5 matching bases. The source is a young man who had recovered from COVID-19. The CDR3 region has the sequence CASSLSGSNEQFF. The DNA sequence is TGCGCCAGCAGCTTGTCTGGGAGCAATGAGCAGTTCTTC. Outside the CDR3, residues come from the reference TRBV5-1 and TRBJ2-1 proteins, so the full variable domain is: KAGVTQTPRYLIKTRGQQVTLSCSPISGHRSVSWYQQTPGQGLQFLFEYFSETQRNKGNFPGRFSGRQFSNSRSEMNVSTLELGDSALYLCASSLSGSNEQFFGPGTRLTVL.